The source of this TCR beta chain is a study of cytomegalovirus exposure and HLA in healthy donors. PCR used 60 Vbeta primers and 13 Jbeta primers. Sequencing used immunoSEQ multiplex PCR; TCRdb keeps in-frame clones, though not all of them. The sample includes around 140,000 clones, more than 70% of them seen just once. The receptor was derived from a male donor in good health and CMV-seronegative. Sequences were obtained from PBMCs.

The CDR3 spells CASSGEDTEAFF. CDR3 bases: TGTGCCAGTAGTGGGGAGGACACTGAAGCTTTCTTT. The rearrangement joins TRBV19 to TRBJ1-1; D ambiguous. This CDR3 spans 12 amino acids. V lost 5 bases and J lost 3, with 7 bases in between. Germline-derived CDR1 and CDR2 are LNHDA and SQIVND (reference sequence).